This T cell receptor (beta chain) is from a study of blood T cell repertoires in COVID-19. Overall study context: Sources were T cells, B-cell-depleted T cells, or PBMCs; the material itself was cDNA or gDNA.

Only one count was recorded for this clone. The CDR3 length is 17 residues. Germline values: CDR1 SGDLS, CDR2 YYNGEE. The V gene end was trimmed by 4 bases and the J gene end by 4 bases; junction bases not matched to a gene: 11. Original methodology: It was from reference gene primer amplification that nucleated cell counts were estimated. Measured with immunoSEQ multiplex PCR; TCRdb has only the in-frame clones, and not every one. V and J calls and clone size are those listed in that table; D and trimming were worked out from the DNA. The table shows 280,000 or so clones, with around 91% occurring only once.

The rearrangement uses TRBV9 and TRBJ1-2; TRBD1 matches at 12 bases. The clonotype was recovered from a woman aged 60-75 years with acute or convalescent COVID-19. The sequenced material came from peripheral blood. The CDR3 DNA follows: TGTGCCAGCAGCCTCCCCCAAGGGACAGGGGGCCGCTATGGCTACACCTTC. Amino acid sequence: CASSLPQGTGGRYGYTF. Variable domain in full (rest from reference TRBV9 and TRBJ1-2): DSGVTQTPKHLITATGQRVTLRCSPRSGDLSVYWYQQSLDQGLQFLIQYYNGEERAKGNILERFSAQQFPDLHSELNLSSLELGDSALYFCASSLPQGTGGRYGYTFGSGTRLTVV.